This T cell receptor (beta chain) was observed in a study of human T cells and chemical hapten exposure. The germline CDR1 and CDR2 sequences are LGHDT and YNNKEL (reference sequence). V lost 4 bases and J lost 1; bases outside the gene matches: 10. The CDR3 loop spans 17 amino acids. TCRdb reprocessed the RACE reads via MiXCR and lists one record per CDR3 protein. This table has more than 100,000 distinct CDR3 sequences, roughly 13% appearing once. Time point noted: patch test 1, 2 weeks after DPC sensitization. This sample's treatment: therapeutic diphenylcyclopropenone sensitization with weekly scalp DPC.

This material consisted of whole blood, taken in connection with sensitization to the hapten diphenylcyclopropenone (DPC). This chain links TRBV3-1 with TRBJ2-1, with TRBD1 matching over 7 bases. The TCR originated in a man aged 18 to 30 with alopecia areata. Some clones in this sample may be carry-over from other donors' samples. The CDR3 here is CASSPRGQQSSYNEQFF. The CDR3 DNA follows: TGTGCCAGCAGCCCTCGGGGACAGCAATCTTCCTACAATGAGCAGTTCTTC.